This T cell receptor beta chain was identified during a study of blood T cell repertoires in COVID-19. The repertoire was sequenced with immunoSEQ multiplex PCR; TCRdb's copy has only in-frame clones and lacks some. The sample has fewer than 350,000 clones; around 86% are singletons. Sequencing input: peripheral blood. This clonotype was sampled from a woman aged 25 to 39 who had recovered from COVID-19.

The CDR3 bases are TGTGCCAGCAGTGGTAGCGGGGGTCGGCCCAATGAGCAGTTCTTC. Translated, it gives CASSGSGGRPNEQFF. V is TRBV27 and J is TRBJ2-1, with 9 bases lining up with TRBD2. CDR1 and CDR2 from the germline V gene are MNHEY and SMNVEV (reference sequence). J lost 6 bases, V lost 5 bases, and 8 bases had no gene match. CDR3 size: 15 residues.